Presented here are 21 T cell receptor beta chains from one specimen sequenced in a study of shared clonotypes between healthy human individuals. Some clones are missing from TCRdb's copy, which holds only in-frame ones; the method was immunoSEQ multiplex PCR. The sample contains over a million clones, about 77% of which appear only once. Material for sequencing was memory CD4+ T cells sorted from blood. Subset reported: CD45RA-negative fraction. These receptors were obtained from a man between 18 and 35 years old in good health.

The chain has TRBV5-1 and TRBJ1-1; D possibly corresponds to TRBD1 (5 bases). Trimming removed 3 bases at V and 0 bases at J, with 12 bases between. CDR1 is SGHRS and CDR2 is YFSETQ in the germline V gene. The CDR3 length is 15 residues. DNA of the CDR3: TGCGCCAGCAGCTCCCGGACAACCATGAACACTGAAGCTTTCTTT. This gives the protein CASSSRTTMNTEAFF.

This clone has just a few counts. The CDR3 here is CASSDPGDEKLFF. CDR3 coding DNA: TGTGCCAGCAGTGACCCAGGGGATGAAAAACTGTTTTTT. This sequence joins TRBV25-1 and TRBJ1-4, with TRBD1 as a possible D gene (6 bases). The CDR3 totals 13 residues. The V and J ends lost 3 bases and 6 bases respectively, with 8 bases between them. Germline lookup yields CDR1 MGHDK and CDR2 SYGVNS.

This clone was detected only a few times. This chain joins TRBV2 and TRBJ2-5, with 8 bases that match TRBD2. V gave up 4 bases and J gave up 3 bases; unmatched junction bases: 4. The germline V gene has CDR1 SNHLY and CDR2 FYNNEI. This CDR3 is 14 amino acids long. Written as DNA, the CDR3 is TGTGCCAGCAGTGTGACTAGCGCGAAAGAGACCCAGTACTTC. Amino acid sequence: CASSVTSAKETQYF.

CDR3 residues: CASRLTSGRVSGELFF. CDR3 coding DNA: TGTGCCAGCCGGCTAACGAGCGGGAGGGTATCCGGGGAGCTGTTTTTT. This chain joins TRBV7-2 and TRBJ2-2; 10 bases are a match to TRBD2. CDR3 length equals 16 residues. Germline V gives CDR1 SGHTA, CDR2 FQGNSA. J was trimmed by 6 bases and V by 8 bases; bases with no gene match: 12.

The J gene is TRBJ2-2, the V gene TRBV29-1; TRBD2 agrees at 11 bases. V lost 7 bases, J lost 4 bases, and 5 bases stayed unmatched. This CDR3 region has 14 residues. The germline V gene encodes CDR1 SQVTM and CDR2 ANQGSEA. The CDR3 sequence is CSGSSGGSTGELFF. Here the CDR3 DNA reads TGCAGCGGTTCTAGCGGGGGGAGCACCGGGGAGCTGTTTTTT.

This clone has only a few counts. This rearrangement joins TRBV27 to TRBJ1-6; D is uncertain. Between the trimmed V and J ends, which lost 4 bases and 3 bases, there was a span of 10 bases. From germline, CDR1 is MNHEY and CDR2 SMNVEV (reference sequence). The CDR3 consists of 15 residues. The CDR3 protein is CASSSGLDYNSPLHF. In DNA, the CDR3 is TGTGCCAGCAGTTCGGGCCTCGACTATAATTCACCCCTCCACTTT.

This clone was seen only once. The V call is TRBV6-5, the J call TRBJ1-6; tentatively, D is TRBD1 (5 bases). Germline values: CDR1 MNHEY, CDR2 SVGAGI. The CDR3 contains 14 residues. CDR3 sequence: CASHPGLSNSPLHF. In nucleotides, the CDR3 is TGTGCTTCACACCCGGGGCTGAGTAATTCACCCCTCCACTTT.

This clone was detected many times. This chain links TRBV28 with TRBJ2-2; D is uncertain. Per the germline V gene, CDR1 is MDHEN and CDR2 is SYDVKM. Trimming removed 10 bases at V and 2 bases at J, with 11 bases between. The length of the CDR3 is 13 residues. The CDR3, as DNA: TGTGCCACCCTCTCGACTAACACCGGGGAGCTGTTTTTT. It yields the protein CATLSTNTGELFF.

This sequence joins TRBV5-6 and TRBJ2-5, with D possibly being TRBD1 (5 bases). Trimming took off 0 bases at V and 5 bases at J, with 17 bases between the two ends. The CDR3 runs 16 residues. Germline V lookup: CDR1 SGHDT, CDR2 YYEEEE. The CDR3 coding sequence is TGTGCCAGCAGCTTGGCCCGGACAAGGTCTGTGGAGACCCAGTACTTC. As protein: CASSLARTRSVETQYF.

V usage is TRBV2 and J usage is TRBJ2-1, with 7 bases identical to TRBD2. This CDR3 region has 12 residues. V lost 2 bases to trimming and J lost 10 bases; unmatched junction nucleotides: 2. Germline values: CDR1 SNHLY, CDR2 FYNNEI. The CDR3 DNA sequence: TGTGCCAGCAGTGAAACTAGCGCCGAGCAGTTCTTC. Protein: CASSETSAEQFF.

With regard to this clone: Other DNA sequences in this sample translate to the same CDR3. Written as DNA, the CDR3 is TGTGCCAGCAGTTACTCTAACAAGCAAGAGACCCAGTACTTC. Amino acid sequence: CASSYSNKQETQYF. This chain uses TRBV6-5 with TRBJ2-5; D is ambiguous. Germline V gene lookup returns CDR1 MNHEY and CDR2 SVGAGI. Trimming stripped 0 bases from V and 2 bases from J, with 7 bases between. The CDR3 is 14 amino acids.

Written as DNA, the CDR3 is TGTGCCAGCAGCTTAGGGGGAGGTACAGATACGCAGTATTTT. It is translated as CASSLGGGTDTQYF. J is TRBJ2-3 and V is TRBV5-5; D is perhaps TRBD1 or TRBD2 (6 bases each). Germline V gene sequence: CDR1 SGHKS, CDR2 YYEKEE (reference sequence). The V end was cut by 2 bases, the J end by 3 bases, with 10 bases between. The CDR3 is 14 residues long.

CDR3 nucleotide sequence: TGTGCCAGCACTACGAACCGGAATAGGGGGCAAGAGACCCAGTACTTC. Residues: CASTTNRNRGQETQYF. The chain links TRBV18 to TRBJ2-5; D may be TRBD1 (6 bases). This CDR3 is 16 amino acids long. Trimming stripped 8 bases from V and 2 bases from J, with 21 bases between. Germline V gene data show CDR1 as KGHSH and CDR2 as LQKENI.

This clone was counted only a few times. The J gene is TRBJ1-1, the V gene TRBV18; D perhaps matches TRBD1 (6 bases). Trimming shortened V by 6 bases and J by 10 bases, and 18 bases separated the two germline ends. The CDR3 is 13 amino acids. The V gene's germline CDR1 is KGHSH and CDR2 LQKENI. The DNA for the CDR3 is TGTGCCAGCTCCCCCCCAGCGGGGGCAGCAGCTTTCTTT. The encoded protein is CASSPPAGAAAFF.

Comment on this clone: A much larger clone is a single base away; this may be a read error. This chain links TRBV27 with TRBJ2-3; 8 positions match TRBD2. CDR1 and CDR2 (germline): MNHEY, SMNVEV (reference sequence). J was trimmed by 2 bases and V by 5 bases; bases with no gene match: 6. The CDR3 has 15 residues. CDR3 residues: CASSPGLDPTDTQYF. CDR3 DNA sequence: TGTGCCAGCAGTCCGGGACTAGACCCCACAGATACGCAGTATTTT.

This sequence joins TRBV6-5 and TRBJ1-2; possibly TRBD1 for D (5 bases). Germline V CDR1 and CDR2: MNHEY, SVGAGI. The CDR3 is 14 amino acids. Trimming stripped 0 bases from V and 4 bases from J, with 9 bases between. CDR3 DNA: TGTGCCAGCAGTTACTCCCGGGACGGCTATGGCTACACCTTC. Its protein product is CASSYSRDGYGYTF.

With respect to this clone: The same CDR3 also results from other DNA sequences found in this sample. The chain has TRBV5-1 and TRBJ2-2, with 7 bases fitting TRBD1. The CDR3 covers 14 residues. The V segment lost 3 bases and the J segment 5 bases; nucleotides outside the gene matches: 4. Germline loops: CDR1 SGHRS, CDR2 YFSETQ. The CDR3 coding sequence is TGCGCCAGCAGCTCCCGGACAGGAACCGGGGAGCTGTTTTTT. This sequence encodes CASSSRTGTGELFF.

The genes are TRBV27 and TRBJ1-1, with a weak D call TRBD1 (5 bases). V lost 0 bases, J lost 1 base, and 9 bases lay in between. CDR1 and CDR2 from the germline V gene are MNHEY and SMNVEV (reference sequence). This CDR3 comprises 15 residues. The CDR3 loop reads CASSLSATGNTEAFF. CDR3 sequence (DNA): TGTGCCAGCAGTTTATCCGCCACAGGGAACACTGAAGCTTTCTTT.

The chain couples TRBV7-8 to TRBJ1-6; no clear D. V gave up 4 bases and J gave up 10 bases, with 5 bases separating them. Germline V lookup: CDR1 SGHVS, CDR2 FQNEAQ. The CDR3 is 11 amino acids. The CDR3 here is CASSSGSPLHF. The CDR3 coding sequence is TGTGCCAGCAGCTCGGGGTCACCCCTCCACTTT.

This clone showed up just once. The rearrangement uses TRBV5-1 and TRBJ2-1; TRBD1 might be the D (5 bases). Trimming stripped 5 bases from V and 5 bases from J, with 11 bases between. Looked up from germline, CDR1 is SGHRS and CDR2 is YFSETQ. This CDR3 is 13 amino acids long. CDR3: CASRLIQDNEQFF. For the CDR3, the DNA is TGCGCCAGCAGGTTAATACAGGACAATGAGCAGTTCTTC. Drawing the rest from reference TRBV5-1 and TRBJ2-1, the complete variable domain is KAGVTQTPRYLIKTRGQQVTLSCSPISGHRSVSWYQQTPGQGLQFLFEYFSETQRNKGNFPGRFSGRQFSNSRSEMNVSTLELGDSALYLCASRLIQDNEQFFGPGTRLTVL.

This chain joins TRBV25-1 and TRBJ1-2; TRBD1 aligns across 7 bases. Looked up from germline, CDR1 is MGHDK and CDR2 is SYGVNS. V shed 8 bases, J shed 8 bases, and the junction held 14 bases outside the gene matches. This CDR3 comprises 14 residues. The CDR3 DNA reads as TGTGCCAGCTCCGAGGACAGGCGCGGGGTAGGCTACACCTTC. This sequence encodes CASSEDRRGVGYTF.